The clone carrying this TCR beta chain was seen only a few times. This sample stems from a study of blood T cell repertoires in COVID-19. The overall study: Samples came from the United States, Italy and Spain, spanning acute and convalescent COVID-19.

In the source study's methods: Counts of nucleated cells, estimated from reference gene primer amplification, were obtained. The assay was immunoSEQ multiplex PCR, and TCRdb's table has in-frame clones only and misses some. V and J calls and clone size are copied from that table; D and trimming were computed from the DNA. The table records about 14,000 clones, roughly 80% of them present only once. Sequencing input: peripheral blood. This receptor was obtained from a human donor in a cohort sampled during active COVID-19.

The CDR3 DNA reads TGTGCCAGCAGCACCTTACTAGCGGGAGCGAAACACGAGCAGTACTTC. Translation: CASSTLLAGAKHEQYF. The chain couples TRBV5-6 to TRBJ2-7; 11 bases are a match to TRBD2. CDR1 and CDR2 (germline): SGHDT, YYEEEE. The CDR3 extends over 16 amino acids. Trimming took 4 bases from V and 5 from J; bases not matched to a gene: 11.